The rows below give T cell receptor beta chains drawn from one sample of a study of T cells in Graves' hyperthyroidism and ophthalmopathy. TCRdb ran MiXCR on the multiplex PCR reads and lists one entry per CDR3 protein. The sample holds some 530,000 distinct CDR3 sequences, roughly 23% seen once. The sequenced material came from blood. The source is a woman in her seventies with Graves' ophthalmopathy. Each CDR3 is given with its conserved first and last residue. The D gene is left open where the match is weak. Not all rows give a size; the values are once, few, many and, for expanded clones, a class.

V: TRBV5-1
D: NA
J: TRBJ2-7
length: 13
size: NA
CDR3: CASSPENSYEQYF
DNA: TGCGCCAGCAGCCCAGAGAACAGCTACGAGCAGTACTTC

V: TRBV3-1
D: NA
J: TRBJ2-1
length: 15
size: many
CDR3: CASSRATLGGEEQFF
DNA: TGTGCCAGCAGCCGGGCAACCCTCGGAGGGGAGGAGCAGTTCTTC

V: TRBV20-1
D: TRBD1
J: TRBJ1-1
length: 13
size: NA
CDR3: CSATLDRVTEAFF
DNA: TGCAGTGCTACATTAGACAGGGTCACTGAAGCTTTCTTT

V: TRBV11-2
D: TRBD1
J: TRBJ2-1
length: 14
size: NA
CDR3: CASSHSTGVGEQFF
DNA: TGTGCCAGCAGCCACTCGACAGGGGTGGGTGAGCAGTTCTTC

V: TRBV6-5
D: NA
J: TRBJ2-5
length: 16
size: few
CDR3: CASSYVAGGFQETQYF
DNA: TGTGCCAGCAGTTACGTGGCAGGAGGATTCCAAGAGACCCAGTACTTC

V: TRBV27
D: TRBD2
J: TRBJ2-1
length: 14
size: NA
CDR3: CASSLGGGTDEQFF
DNA: TGTGCCAGCAGTTTGGGGGGGGGAACCGATGAGCAGTTCTTC

V: TRBV6-1
D: NA
J: TRBJ1-1
length: 12
size: many
CDR3: CASRKESTEAFF
DNA: TGTGCCAGCAGGAAGGAGAGTACTGAAGCTTTCTTT

V: TRBV6-5
D: NA
J: TRBJ1-2
length: 16
size: NA
CDR3: CASSYSIGGADYGYTF
DNA: TGTGCCAGCAGTTACTCGATCGGGGGCGCCGACTATGGCTACACCTTC

V: TRBV19
D: NA
J: TRBJ2-2
length: 13
size: few
CDR3: CASSLNRAGELFF
DNA: TGTGCCAGTAGTCTGAACAGGGCCGGGGAGCTGTTTTTT

V: TRBV7-2
D: NA
J: TRBJ1-2
length: 12
size: many
CDR3: CASSLVRGGYTF
DNA: TGTGCCAGCAGCTTAGTACGGGGTGGCTACACCTTC

V: TRBV6-1
D: NA
J: TRBJ1-5
length: 13
size: NA
CDR3: CASRDLSNQPQHF
DNA: TGTGCCAGCAGGGACCTTAGCAATCAGCCCCAGCATTTT

V: TRBV20-1
D: NA
J: TRBJ2-3
length: 15
size: few
CDR3: CSAPDRREGTDTQYF
DNA: TGCAGTGCTCCGGATAGGCGCGAGGGCACAGATACGCAGTATTTT

V: TRBV5-6
D: TRBD1
J: TRBJ1-5
length: 16
size: NA
CDR3: CASSYGGRGRNQPQHF
DNA: TGTGCCAGCAGCTACGGGGGGAGGGGGCGTAATCAGCCCCAGCATTTT

V: TRBV30
D: NA
J: TRBJ2-1
length: 13
size: few
CDR3: CAWKVSWRDEQFF
DNA: TGTGCCTGGAAAGTCTCGTGGAGGGATGAGCAGTTCTTC

V: TRBV2
D: NA
J: TRBJ2-5
length: 14
size: many
CDR3: CASNPRGPGETQYF
DNA: TGTGCCAGCAATCCTCGGGGCCCAGGGGAGACCCAGTACTTC

V: TRBV18
D: NA
J: TRBJ1-4
length: 16
size: NA
CDR3: CASSPTAGAGSEKLFF
DNA: TGTGCCAGCTCACCAACGGCCGGGGCCGGTAGTGAAAAACTGTTTTTT

V: TRBV6-2/TRBV6-3
D: TRBD2
J: TRBJ2-1
length: 17
size: many
CDR3: CASRSWGSGRGYNEQFF
DNA: TGTGCCAGCAGGTCCTGGGGAAGCGGGAGGGGCTACAATGAGCAGTTCTTC

V: TRBV11-1
D: TRBD1
J: TRBJ2-5
length: 14
size: many
CDR3: CASSVQGGQETQYF
DNA: TGTGCCAGCAGCGTACAGGGGGGACAAGAGACCCAGTACTTC

V: TRBV2
D: TRBD1
J: TRBJ2-3
length: 16
size: many
CDR3: CASSVSGTGGTDTQYF
DNA: TGTGCCAGCAGTGTTTCGGGGACAGGGGGCACAGATACGCAGTATTTT

V: TRBV7-9
D: NA
J: TRBJ2-7
length: 13
size: NA
CDR3: CASSAGTFYEQYF
DNA: TGTGCCAGCAGCGCCGGGACATTCTACGAGCAGTACTTC

V: TRBV5-1
D: NA
J: TRBJ1-1
length: 15
size: NA
CDR3: CASSPAGDLNTEAFF
DNA: TGCGCCAGCAGTCCTGCCGGAGATCTGAACACTGAAGCTTTCTTT

V: TRBV7-2
D: TRBD1
J: TRBJ2-7
length: 13
size: few
CDR3: CASKRDRGYEQYF
DNA: TGTGCCAGCAAAAGGGACAGGGGCTACGAGCAGTACTTC

V: TRBV7-8
D: NA
J: TRBJ1-4
length: 17
size: few
CDR3: CASSLSWVGRPNEKLFF
DNA: TGTGCCAGCAGCTTAAGTTGGGTGGGCAGGCCTAATGAAAAACTGTTTTTT

V: TRBV7-2
D: NA
J: TRBJ1-3
length: 15
size: few
CDR3: CASRLTTGSGNTIYF
DNA: TGTGCCAGCAGGCTCACCACAGGCTCTGGAAACACCATATATTTT

V: TRBV6-1
D: TRBD2
J: TRBJ2-3
length: 15
size: few
CDR3: CASSETSGSRDTQYF
DNA: TGTGCCAGCAGTGAGACTAGCGGGAGCCGAGATACGCAGTATTTT

V: TRBV4-2
D: NA
J: TRBJ2-5
length: 14
size: NA
CDR3: CASSGQGREETQYF
DNA: TGTGCCAGCAGCGGGCAGGGCAGGGAGGAGACCCAGTACTTC

V: TRBV18
D: NA
J: TRBJ2-5
length: 17
size: few
CDR3: CASSQTSGLLYQETQYF
DNA: TGTGCCAGCTCGCAGACGTCAGGACTCCTCTATCAAGAGACCCAGTACTTC

V: TRBV20-1
D: NA
J: TRBJ2-3
length: 14
size: NA
CDR3: CSARLLQGTDTQYF
DNA: TGCAGTGCTAGACTCTTACAGGGCACAGATACGCAGTATTTT

V: TRBV10-3
D: NA
J: TRBJ2-7
length: 15
size: few
CDR3: CAISPETTGHYEQYF
DNA: TGTGCCATCAGTCCCGAAACTACAGGCCACTACGAGCAGTACTTC

V: TRBV7-9
D: TRBD2
J: TRBJ2-1
length: 20
size: once
CDR3: CASSLGWAYQREALFDEQFF
DNA: TGTGCCAGCAGCCTCGGCTGGGCTTACCAGCGGGAGGCACTATTCGATGAGCAGTTCTTC

V: TRBV28
D: NA
J: TRBJ1-5
length: 15
size: NA
CDR3: CASAVPGGRNQPQHF
DNA: TGTGCCAGCGCCGTACCGGGAGGACGCAATCAGCCCCAGCATTTT

V: TRBV7-2
D: TRBD1
J: TRBJ2-3
length: 15
size: few
CDR3: CASSPGGFGTDTQYF
DNA: TGTGCCAGCAGCCCAGGGGGCTTTGGTACAGATACGCAGTATTTT

V: TRBV7-2
D: NA
J: TRBJ2-2
length: 15
size: NA
CDR3: CASSLARMNTGELFF
DNA: TGTGCCAGCAGCTTGGCCAGGATGAACACCGGGGAGCTGTTTTTT

V: TRBV29-1
D: TRBD1
J: TRBJ1-1
length: 13
size: many
CDR3: CSVERGTGSMAFF
DNA: TGCAGCGTTGAGAGGGGGACAGGGAGCATGGCTTTCTTT

V: TRBV9
D: NA
J: TRBJ2-1
length: 12
size: NA
CDR3: CASSLPSLEQFF
DNA: TGTGCCAGCAGTTTACCCTCACTTGAGCAGTTCTTC

V: TRBV28
D: TRBD2
J: TRBJ2-3
length: 19
size: NA
CDR3: CASSFNPSIVAGDPDTQYF
DNA: TGTGCCAGCAGTTTCAATCCTTCGATAGTAGCGGGAGACCCAGATACGCAGTATTTT

V: TRBV9
D: NA
J: TRBJ1-5
length: 14
size: NA
CDR3: CASSVGGAGQPQHF
DNA: TGTGCCAGCAGCGTAGGGGGCGCCGGTCAGCCCCAGCATTTT

V: TRBV27
D: TRBD1
J: TRBJ2-7
length: 13
size: many
CDR3: CASSFRGRGQQYF
DNA: TGTGCCAGCAGTTTCAGGGGGCGAGGACAGCAGTACTTC

V: TRBV15
D: NA
J: TRBJ2-3
length: 16
size: few
CDR3: CATSRDRGRGTDTQYF
DNA: TGTGCCACCAGCAGAGACAGGGGGAGGGGCACAGATACGCAGTATTTT

V: TRBV12-3/TRBV12-4
D: TRBD2
J: TRBJ2-7
length: 15
size: few
CDR3: CASSFEREGTYEQYF
DNA: TGTGCCAGCAGTTTCGAGCGGGAGGGGACCTACGAGCAGTACTTC